The 20 T cell receptor beta chains below all came from one sample that was sequenced in a study of blood T cell repertoires in COVID-19. Sequencing used immunoSEQ multiplex PCR; TCRdb keeps in-frame clones, though not all of them. The sample includes around 80,000 clones, 70% to 75% seen only once; the top ten take over 5.5%. The sequenced sample consisted of peripheral blood. The origin of the receptors is a man aged 50-60 years with active or convalescent COVID-19.

This sequence joins TRBV5-1 and TRBJ1-6; 8 nucleotides agree with TRBD1. The germline V gene has CDR1 SGHRS and CDR2 YFSETQ. J gave up 10 bases and V 0 bases, and 12 bases lay outside the gene matches. The CDR3 length is 17 residues. The CDR3 sequence is CASSLAGGTGSQSPLHF. CDR3 sequence (DNA): TGCGCCAGCAGCTTGGCTGGGGGGACAGGTTCGCAGTCACCCCTCCACTTT.

The chain has TRBV30 and TRBJ2-1, with a possible D match to TRBD1 (6 bases). Germline values: CDR1 GTSNPN, CDR2 SVGIG (reference sequence). The CDR3 totals 15 residues. The germline V and J ends were trimmed by 2 bases and 5 bases, with 16 bases remaining between them. DNA for the CDR3: TGTGCCTGGAGTACCGCCCAGGGGAACGACAATGAGCAGTTCTTC. Encoded protein: CAWSTAQGNDNEQFF.

The genes are TRBV5-4 and TRBJ2-2, with 8 bases matching TRBD1. The CDR3 is made up of 13 amino acids. CDR1 SGHNT and CDR2 YYREEE come from the germline V gene (reference sequence). The trim removed 3 bases at V and 5 bases at J, leaving 0 bases unmatched. The CDR3 DNA sequence: TGTGCCAGCAGCTGGACAGGGACCGGGGAGCTGTTTTTT. This gives the protein CASSWTGTGELFF. The variable domain in full, with the rest retrieved from reference TRBV5-4 and TRBJ2-2, is ETGVTQSPTHLIKTRGQQVTLRCSSQSGHNTVSWYQQALGQGPQFIFQYYREEENGRGNFPPRFSGLQFPNYSSELNVNALELDDSALYLCASSWTGTGELFFGEGSRLTVL.

This rearrangement joins TRBV6-6 to TRBJ1-2; D gene unclear. This CDR3 has 16 amino acids. Trimming removed 0 bases at V and 3 bases at J, with 14 bases between. Per germline, CDR1 MNHNY and CDR2 SVGAGI (reference sequence). The CDR3 region has the DNA TGTGCCAGCAGTTACTCGGGAGGGCCAAAGGACTATGGCTACACCTTC. Residues: CASSYSGGPKDYGYTF.

This clone was seen a single time. The rearrangement links TRBV6-2 or TRBV6-3 to TRBJ1-2, with D hard to call. The V gene lost 1 base and the J gene lost 3 bases, with 12 bases spanning the gap. Germline values: CDR1 MNHEY, CDR2 SVGEGT. This CDR3 has 15 residues. The CDR3 is CASSYFPAGDYGYTF. DNA of the CDR3: TGTGCCAGCAGTTACTTTCCAGCGGGTGACTATGGCTACACCTTC.

V and J are TRBV9 and TRBJ2-3; 8 nucleotides agree with TRBD2. The CDR3 is made up of 15 amino acids. V was pared by 1 base and J by 7 bases, with 8 bases of the junction left unmatched. In germline, CDR1 is SGDLS, CDR2 YYNGEE. CDR3 sequence reads: CASSVTTGGPNTQYF. CDR3 coding DNA: TGTGCCAGCAGCGTAACGACGGGGGGGCCGAATACGCAGTATTTT.

This clone was observed once. The V gene is TRBV3-1 (or the pseudogene TRBV3-2), the J gene TRBJ2-6; 10 bases align to TRBD1. The CDR3 is made up of 19 amino acids. V gave up 4 bases and J gave up 0 bases; unmatched junction bases: 9. Germline V gene data show CDR1 as LGHDT and CDR2 as YNNKEL (reference sequence). The CDR3 DNA reads as TGTGCCAGCAGCCGGACCGACAGGGGGCCCTTCTCTGGGGCCAACGTCCTGACTTTC. Protein product: CASSRTDRGPFSGANVLTF.

The chain recombines TRBV9 with TRBJ2-2; maybe TRBD2 (6 bases). V gave up 2 bases and J gave up 1 base, with 6 bases separating them. Germline CDR1 reads SGDLS; CDR2 reads YYNGEE. The CDR3 loop spans 14 amino acids. CDR3 in DNA: TGTGCCAGCAGCGTGGGGGGGAACACCGGGGAGCTGTTTTTT. It yields the protein CASSVGGNTGELFF.

The rearrangement links TRBV10-3 to TRBJ1-5, with TRBD1 as a possible D gene (6 bases). The CDR3 runs 15 residues. With 2 bases removed from V and 7 bases from J, the gap between germline ends came to 15 bases. Germline-derived CDR1 and CDR2 are ENHRY and SYGVKD. This CDR3 reads CAISERGGGDQPQHF. CDR3 DNA sequence: TGTGCCATCAGTGAGAGGGGAGGGGGTGACCAGCCCCAGCATTTT.

The chain recombines TRBV7-9 with TRBJ2-4, with D possibly matching TRBD1 (6 bases). V dropped 3 bases and J dropped 2 bases, with 11 bases sitting between them. CDR3 length: 15 residues. Germline-derived CDR1 and CDR2 are SEHNR and FQNEAQ (reference sequence). As DNA, the CDR3 is TGTGCCAGCAGCTTGACCGGGACAACCAAAAACATTCAGTACTTC. It encodes CASSLTGTTKNIQYF. Drawing the rest from reference TRBV7-9 and TRBJ2-4, the complete variable domain is DTGVSQNPRHKITKRGQNVTFRCDPISEHNRLYWYRQTLGQGPEFLTYFQNEAQLEKSRLLSDRFSAERPKGSFSTLEIQRTEQGDSAMYLCASSLTGTTKNIQYFGAGTRLSVL.

This chain connects TRBV19 to TRBJ2-7; no clear D gene. CDR3 length equals 14 residues. Germline V gene sequence: CDR1 LNHDA, CDR2 SQIVND (reference sequence). Trimming removed 1 base at V and 3 bases at J, with 10 bases between. CDR3 region: CASSIGNRFYEQYF. The CDR3 DNA is TGTGCCAGTAGTATAGGCAACAGATTCTACGAGCAGTACTTC.

V is TRBV11-2 and J is TRBJ2-1; TRBD2 might be the D (5 bases). Germline CDR1 is SGHAT and CDR2 is FQNNGV. The CDR3 loop spans 12 amino acids. Trimming shortened V by 5 bases and J by 10 bases, and 12 bases separated the two germline ends. CDR3 sequence (DNA): TGTGCCAGCAGCCCGGACTTGAGGGAGCAGTTCTTC. Protein: CASSPDLREQFF.

This clone was seen a few times. The gene calls are TRBV10-3 and TRBJ2-7; a possible D gene is TRBD1 (5 bases). The V gene lost 4 bases and the J gene lost 4 bases, with 8 bases spanning the gap. The CDR3 runs to 12 residues. Germline V lookup: CDR1 ENHRY, CDR2 SYGVKD. CDR3 sequence reads: CAISGQGYEQYF. The CDR3 nucleotides are TGTGCCATCAGTGGCCAGGGTTACGAGCAGTACTTC.

The table lists this clone with a few counts. The chain has TRBV4-3 and TRBJ1-5, with D unclear. Germline V CDR1 and CDR2: LGHNA, YSLEER. The CDR3 is 17 residues long. Trimming left V 0 bases short and J 7 bases short, with 19 bases between. Here the CDR3 reads CASSQDRVGGLNQPQHF. Written as DNA, the CDR3 is TGCGCCAGCAGCCAAGATCGGGTAGGAGGGTTAAACCAGCCCCAGCATTTT.

The V and J genes are TRBV19 and TRBJ1-2; D perhaps matches TRBD1 (5 bases). There are 15 residues in the CDR3. The V gene's germline CDR1 is LNHDA and CDR2 SQIVND (reference sequence). Between the trimmed V and J ends, which lost 6 bases and 2 bases, there was a span of 16 bases. In nucleotides, the CDR3 is TGTGCCAGTAGCGCCGGTGCGGGGCGCAACTATGGCTACACCTTC. The encoded protein is CASSAGAGRNYGYTF.

V and J are TRBV5-5 and TRBJ1-2, with 7 bases that match TRBD1. The J segment lost 3 bases and the V segment lost 4 bases, leaving 6 bases of the junction unmatched. The CDR3 has 14 residues. Germline V CDR1 and CDR2: SGHKS, YYEKEE (reference sequence). The CDR3 here is CASSLQGLDYGYTF. Here the CDR3 DNA reads TGTGCCAGCAGCCTACAGGGGTTAGACTATGGCTACACCTTC.

This clone was observed at least ten times. This chain links TRBV18 with TRBJ1-1, with a tentative D call TRBD1 (6 bases). Trimming took off 3 bases at V and 3 bases at J, with 14 bases between the two ends. This CDR3 region has 15 residues. Per the germline V gene, CDR1 is KGHSH and CDR2 is LQKENI. The DNA of the CDR3 is TGTGCCAGCTCACCGGGGGCCGGTCAGGACACTGAAGCTTTCTTT. This gives the protein CASSPGAGQDTEAFF.

The rearrangement joins TRBV19 to TRBJ1-5, with 8 bases fitting TRBD1. The germline gives CDR1 LNHDA, CDR2 SQIVND (reference sequence). This CDR3 contains 16 residues. The V and J ends lost 7 bases and 1 base, in that order; junction bases with no gene match: 9. The CDR3 sequence: CASMDRVVTSNQPQHF. CDR3 nucleotides: TGTGCCAGTATGGACAGGGTGGTAACGAGCAATCAGCCCCAGCATTTT.

This sequence joins TRBV3-1 (or the pseudogene TRBV3-2) and TRBJ2-4; 11 positions match TRBD1. The V and J ends lost 0 bases and 2 bases, in that order; junction bases with no gene match: 9. The CDR3 totals 19 residues. Germline assignment: CDR1 LGHDT and CDR2 YNNKEL (reference sequence). The CDR3 DNA is TGTGCCAGCAGCCAAGATCTTGGACAGGGGGCGATGTCCAAAAACATTCAGTACTTC. Translation: CASSQDLGQGAMSKNIQYF.

This clone was seen a single time. V is TRBV10-2 and J is TRBJ2-3, with 11 bases lining up with TRBD1. The CDR3 has 15 residues. Trimming cost V 9 bases and J 5 bases; bases outside gene matches: 10. Looked up from germline, CDR1 is WSHSY and CDR2 is SAAADI. CDR3 region: CASREGTGGQDTQYF. The CDR3 DNA reads TGCGCCAGTAGAGAAGGGACAGGGGGGCAAGATACGCAGTATTTT.